This T cell receptor beta chain was sequenced during a study of T cells of healthy individuals. This clonotype was counted between two and nine times. The CDR3 has 17 residues. V was pared by 5 bases and J by 0 bases, with 12 bases of the junction left unmatched. The germline CDR1 and CDR2 sequences are PRHDT and FYEKMQ (reference sequence). One entry per CDR3 protein, called by TCRdb with MiXCR from the 5' RACE reads. The sample contains 60,000 to 70,000 distinct CDR3 sequences, roughly 15% of which appear only once. The chain joins TRBV13 to TRBJ2-7; 8 bases match TRBD2. The receptor's source is a human donor in good health. CDR3 coding DNA: TGTGCCAGCAGCACGGGAGGGATGAGGCCGAGCTCCTACGAGCAGTACTTC. It codes for CASSTGGMRPSSYEQYF.